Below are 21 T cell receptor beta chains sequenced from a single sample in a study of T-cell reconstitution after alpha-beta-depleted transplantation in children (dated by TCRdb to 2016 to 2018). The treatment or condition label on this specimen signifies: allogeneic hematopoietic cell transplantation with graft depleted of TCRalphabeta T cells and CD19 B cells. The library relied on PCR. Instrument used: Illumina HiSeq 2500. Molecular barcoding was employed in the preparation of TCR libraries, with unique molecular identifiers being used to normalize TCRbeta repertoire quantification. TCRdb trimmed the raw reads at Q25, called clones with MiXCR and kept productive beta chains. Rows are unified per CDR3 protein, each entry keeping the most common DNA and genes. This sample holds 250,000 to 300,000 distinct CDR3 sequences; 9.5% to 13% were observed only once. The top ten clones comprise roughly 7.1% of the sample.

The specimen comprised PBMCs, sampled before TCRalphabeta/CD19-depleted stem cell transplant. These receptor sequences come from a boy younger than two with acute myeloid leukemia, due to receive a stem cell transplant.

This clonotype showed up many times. The CDR3: CASRASSNEQYF. The CDR3 DNA sequence: TGTGCCAGCAGGGCCTCATCTAACGAGCAGTACTTC. The J gene is TRBJ2-7, the V gene TRBV5-5; D remains ambiguous. This CDR3 has 12 residues. Between the trimmed V and J ends, which lost 5 bases and 5 bases, there was a span of 11 bases. The germline V gene encodes CDR1 SGHKS and CDR2 YYEKEE (reference sequence).

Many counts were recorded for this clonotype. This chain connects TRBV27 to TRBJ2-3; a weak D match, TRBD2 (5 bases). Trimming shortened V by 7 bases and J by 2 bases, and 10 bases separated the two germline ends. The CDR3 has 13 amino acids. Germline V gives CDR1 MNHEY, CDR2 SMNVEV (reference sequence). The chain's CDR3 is CASTGLLTDTQYF. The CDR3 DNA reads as TGTGCCAGCACCGGACTGCTCACAGATACGCAGTATTTT.

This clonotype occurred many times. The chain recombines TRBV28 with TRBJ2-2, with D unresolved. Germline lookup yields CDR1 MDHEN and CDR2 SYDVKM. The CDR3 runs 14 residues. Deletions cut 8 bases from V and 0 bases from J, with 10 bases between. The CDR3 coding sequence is TGTGCCAGCGTGTTACAGCCGAACACCGGGGAGCTGTTTTTT. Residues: CASVLQPNTGELFF.

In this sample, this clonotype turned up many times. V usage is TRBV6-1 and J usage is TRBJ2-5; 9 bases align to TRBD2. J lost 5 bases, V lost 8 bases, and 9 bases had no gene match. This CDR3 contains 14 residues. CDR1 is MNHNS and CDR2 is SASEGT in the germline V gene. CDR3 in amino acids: CASWRGGLVETQYF. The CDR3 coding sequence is TGTGCCAGCTGGCGGGGGGGGTTAGTGGAGACCCAGTACTTC.

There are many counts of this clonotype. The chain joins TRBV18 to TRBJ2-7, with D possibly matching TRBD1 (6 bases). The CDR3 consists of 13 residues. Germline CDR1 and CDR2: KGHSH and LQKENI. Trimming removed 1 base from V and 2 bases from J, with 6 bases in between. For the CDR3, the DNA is TGTGCCAGCTCACCACGACAGGCCTACGAGCAGTACTTC. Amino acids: CASSPRQAYEQYF.

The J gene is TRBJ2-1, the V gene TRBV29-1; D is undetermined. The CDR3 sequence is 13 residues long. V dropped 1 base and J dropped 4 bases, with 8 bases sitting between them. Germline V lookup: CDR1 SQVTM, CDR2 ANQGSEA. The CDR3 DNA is TGCAGCGTTGAAGGGTTGGAGTACAATGAGCAGTTCTTC. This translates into CSVEGLEYNEQFF.

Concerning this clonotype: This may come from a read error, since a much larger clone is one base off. The CDR3 nucleotides are TGTCCCACCAGCAGAGATGGACTAGCCTACGAGCAGTACTTC. This encodes CPTSRDGLAYEQYF. The V call is TRBV15, the J call TRBJ2-7, with TRBD2 matching over 7 bases. Germline CDR1 LNHNV, CDR2 YYDKDF (reference sequence). The CDR3 totals 14 residues.

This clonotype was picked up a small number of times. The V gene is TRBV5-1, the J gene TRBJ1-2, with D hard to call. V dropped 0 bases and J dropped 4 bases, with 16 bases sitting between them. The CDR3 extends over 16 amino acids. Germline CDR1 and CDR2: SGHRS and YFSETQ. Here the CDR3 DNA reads TGCGCCAGCAGCTTGGGCCCAAGGCAGGTCCGCTATGGCTACACCTTC. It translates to CASSLGPRQVRYGYTF.

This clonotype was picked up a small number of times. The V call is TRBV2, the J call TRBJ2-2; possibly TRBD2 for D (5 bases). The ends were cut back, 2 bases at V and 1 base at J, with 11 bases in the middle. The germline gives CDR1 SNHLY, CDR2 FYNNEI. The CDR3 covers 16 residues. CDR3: CASSEKSSLNTGELFF. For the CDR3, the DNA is TGTGCCAGCAGTGAAAAATCTAGCTTGAACACCGGGGAGCTGTTTTTT.

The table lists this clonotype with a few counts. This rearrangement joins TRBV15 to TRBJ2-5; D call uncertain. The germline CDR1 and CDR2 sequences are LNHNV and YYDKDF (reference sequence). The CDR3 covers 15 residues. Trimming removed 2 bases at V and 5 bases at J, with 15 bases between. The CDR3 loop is CATSRIVRGRETQYF. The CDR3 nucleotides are TGTGCCACCAGCAGAATAGTTAGAGGCCGGGAGACCCAGTACTTC. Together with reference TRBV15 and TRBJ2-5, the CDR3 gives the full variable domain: DAMVIQNPRYQVTQFGKPVTLSCSQTLNHNVMYWYQQKSSQAPKLLFHYYDKDFNNEADTPDNFQSRRPNTSFCFLDIRSPGLGDTAMYLCATSRIVRGRETQYFGPGTRLLVL.

The CDR3 bases are TGCAGCGTTCTACTACCTTCCTACGAGCAGTACTTC. It yields the protein CSVLLPSYEQYF. This rearrangement joins TRBV29-1 to TRBJ2-7; D unclear. Germline CDR1 SQVTM, CDR2 ANQGSEA. V was pared by 5 bases and J by 1 base, with 9 bases between. CDR3 length equals 12 residues.

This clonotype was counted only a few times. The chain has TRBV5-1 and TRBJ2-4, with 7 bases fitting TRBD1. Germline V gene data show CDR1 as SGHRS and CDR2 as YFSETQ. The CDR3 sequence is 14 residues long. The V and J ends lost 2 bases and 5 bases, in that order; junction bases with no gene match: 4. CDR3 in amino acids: CASSFPTGENIQYF. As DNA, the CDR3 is TGCGCCAGCAGCTTCCCAACAGGGGAAAACATTCAGTACTTC. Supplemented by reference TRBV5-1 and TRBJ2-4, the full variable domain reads KAGVTQTPRYLIKTRGQQVTLSCSPISGHRSVSWYQQTPGQGLQFLFEYFSETQRNKGNFPGRFSGRQFSNSRSEMNVSTLELGDSALYLCASSFPTGENIQYFGAGTRLSVL.

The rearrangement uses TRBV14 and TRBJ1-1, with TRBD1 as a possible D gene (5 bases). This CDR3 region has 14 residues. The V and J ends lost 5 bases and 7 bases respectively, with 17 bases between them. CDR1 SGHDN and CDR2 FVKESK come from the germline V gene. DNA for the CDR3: TGTGCCAGCAGCTTCCGGGACGTCCAGGATGAAGCTTTCTTT. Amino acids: CASSFRDVQDEAFF.

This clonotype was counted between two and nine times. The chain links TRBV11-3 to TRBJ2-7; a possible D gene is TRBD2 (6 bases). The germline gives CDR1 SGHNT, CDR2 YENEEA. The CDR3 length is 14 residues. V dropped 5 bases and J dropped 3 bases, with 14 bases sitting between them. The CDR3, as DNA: TGTGCCAGCAGCCGGTTAGCGGACATCTACGAGCAGTACTTC. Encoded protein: CASSRLADIYEQYF.

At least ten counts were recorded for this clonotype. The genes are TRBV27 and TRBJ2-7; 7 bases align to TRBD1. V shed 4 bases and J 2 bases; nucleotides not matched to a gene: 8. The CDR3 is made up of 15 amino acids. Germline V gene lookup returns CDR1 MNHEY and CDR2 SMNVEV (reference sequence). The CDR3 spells CASSSGRQGAYEQYF. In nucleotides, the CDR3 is TGTGCCAGCAGTTCAGGTCGGCAGGGGGCCTACGAGCAGTACTTC.

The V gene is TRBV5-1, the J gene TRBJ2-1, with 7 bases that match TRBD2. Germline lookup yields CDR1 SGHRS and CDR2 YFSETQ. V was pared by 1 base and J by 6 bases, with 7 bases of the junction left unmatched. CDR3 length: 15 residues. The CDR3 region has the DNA TGCGCCAGCAGCTTGATACTAGCGACTGTCAATGAGCAGTTCTTC. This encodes CASSLILATVNEQFF.

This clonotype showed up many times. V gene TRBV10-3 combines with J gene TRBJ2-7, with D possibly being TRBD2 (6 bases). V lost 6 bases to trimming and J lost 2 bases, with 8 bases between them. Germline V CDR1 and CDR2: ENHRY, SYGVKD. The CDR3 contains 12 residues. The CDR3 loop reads CAISPGAYEQYF. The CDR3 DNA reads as TGTGCCATCAGCCCGGGAGCCTACGAGCAGTACTTC.

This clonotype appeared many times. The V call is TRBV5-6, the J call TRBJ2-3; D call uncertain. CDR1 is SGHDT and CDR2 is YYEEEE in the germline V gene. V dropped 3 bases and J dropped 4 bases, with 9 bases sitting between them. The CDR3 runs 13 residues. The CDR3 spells CASSSDLSDTQYF. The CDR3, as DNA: TGTGCCAGCAGCTCCGATCTTTCAGATACGCAGTATTTT.

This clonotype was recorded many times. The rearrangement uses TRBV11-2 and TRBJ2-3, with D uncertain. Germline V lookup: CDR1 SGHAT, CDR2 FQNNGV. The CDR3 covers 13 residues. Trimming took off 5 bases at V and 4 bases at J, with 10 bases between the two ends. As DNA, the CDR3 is TGTGCCAGCAGCCCGCATAGTGCAGATACGCAGTATTTT. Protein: CASSPHSADTQYF.

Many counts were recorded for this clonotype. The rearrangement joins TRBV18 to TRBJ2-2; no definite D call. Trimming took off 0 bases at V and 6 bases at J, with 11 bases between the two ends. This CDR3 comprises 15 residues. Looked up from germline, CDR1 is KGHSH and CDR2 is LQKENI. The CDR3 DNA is TGTGCCAGCTCACCACCACACGTAGGAGCCGGGGAGCTGTTTTTT. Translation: CASSPPHVGAGELFF. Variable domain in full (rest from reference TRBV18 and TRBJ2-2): NAGVMQNPRHLVRRRGQEARLRCSPMKGHSHVYWYRQLPEEGLKFMVYLQKENIIDESGMPKERFSAEFPKEGPSILRIQQVVRGDSAAYFCASSPPHVGAGELFFGEGSRLTVL.

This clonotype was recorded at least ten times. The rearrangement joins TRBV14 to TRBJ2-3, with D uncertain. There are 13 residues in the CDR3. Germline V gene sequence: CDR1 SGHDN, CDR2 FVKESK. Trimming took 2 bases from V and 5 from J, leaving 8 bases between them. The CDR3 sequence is CASSQRLGDTQYF. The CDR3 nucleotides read TGTGCCAGCAGCCAACGATTAGGAGATACGCAGTATTTT.